This note documents a single T cell receptor (beta chain) sequence. The antigen is undetermined. The record originates from a study of T cell responses to AZD1222 COVID-19 vaccine. As for the study in general: Timing groups of about 4 and about 12 weeks for second doses were pooled.

This CDR3 has 16 residues. Germline CDR1 reads LNHDA; CDR2 reads SQIVND (reference sequence). V was clipped by 6 bases and J by 6 bases; unmatched bases: 9. General observations from the study: Donor demographics were predominantly white British with a female majority; clonal diversity may be underestimated. Close to half of spike-specific TCRs reportedly recognize unmutated variant regions. Spike-wide coverage was observed for vaccine-associated CD4 TCRs, with dominant responses at 160-218 and 743-854.

Method: immunoSEQ multiplex PCR; TCRdb's copy keeps in-frame clones and lacks some. The sample has 120,000 to 150,000 clones, more than 75% seen once. The chain employs TRBV19 and TRBJ2-1, with 12 positions matching TRBD1. The receptor comes from an adult in good health. Specimen: peripheral blood, collected on day 0 of AZD1222 vaccination. Here the CDR3 reads CASSLRMGQGANEQFF. CDR3 nucleotides: TGTGCCAGTAGCCTAAGGATGGGACAGGGGGCCAATGAGCAGTTCTTC. Full variable domain (rest looked up from reference TRBV19 and TRBJ2-1): DGGITQSPKYLFRKEGQNVTLSCEQNLNHDAMYWYRQDPGQGLRLIYYSQIVNDFQKGDIAEGYSVSREKKESFPLTVTSAQKNPTAFYLCASSLRMGQGANEQFFGPGTRLTVL.